Given below is one T cell receptor beta chain in context. Its target antigen remains unknown. Base qualities are missing; no much larger clone stands one base away. Collaborating institutions collected whole blood in K2EDTA tubes following their own protocols. For TCRbeta analysis, collaborator samples were shipped as frozen whole blood, as isolated PBMCs, or as DNA extracted from either sample type. V and J are truncated by 9 bases and 1 base respectively, leaving an intervening sequence of 14 bases. The CDR3 starts with the cysteine, ends with the phenylalanine, and has 14 residues. The DNA shown is the 42-base CDR3, in frame from base 1. CDR1 and CDR2 (SNHLY, FYNNEI) derive from the germline V gene. The data originate from a study of blood T cell repertoires in COVID-19 (dated by TCRdb to 2020 to 2021). In terms of the full investigation: Samples from collaborators originated in the United States, Italy and Spain and spanned both the acute and convalescent phases of COVID-19. Nearly every sample came with metadata listing a de-identified subject ID, COVID-19 status, age in years and sex. The prospective study material was composed of cDNA or gDNA derived from T cells, B-cell-depleted T cells, or PBMCs. Samples were obtained from the ongoing ImmuneRACE study (first 160 participants) and from over 1,000 subjects provided by 6 global collaborators. The repertoires were made available in a free public database intended to serve as a resource for research on the immune response to SARS-CoV-2. Where HLA class I and class II types were available, the types were taken from metadata supplied by the sample provider, not from assay-based typing. The dataset comprised deeply sampled blood TCRbeta repertoires from subjects exposed to, actively infected with, or recovered from COVID-19. Here is what the overall study found, with its caveats: The amount of clinical and demographic metadata varied by source and participant and was provided uncurated.

TCRbeta CDR3 regions were amplified from genomic DNA using the immunoSEQ Assay, a bias-controlled multiplex PCR. As for how the authors treated the data: Within the assay, amplification of reference gene primers was used to estimate how many nucleated cells each sample contained. Sequence reads were collapsed and filtered to measure the absolute abundance of every unique TCRbeta CDR3 rearrangement. For each sample, productive Simpson clonality was calculated by taking the square root of Simpson's diversity index across productive rearrangements. TCRdb's version of the immuneACCESS table is confined to in-frame rearrangements and falls short of the full clone set. An unresolved V gene accounts for under half of the shortfall where checked; the remainder is of unknown origin. D and trimming come from the DNA, and the V and J calls and clone size come from that table. For this sample there are under 60,000 clones; 88% appear just once. The top ten hold roughly 12% of the sample.

This clonotype originated in a human donor with active COVID-19. The donor label of this sample is uncertain. The receptor chain draws on TRBV2 and TRBJ2-3; the D segment could be TRBD2, given 6 matching bases. Specimen: peripheral blood. The CDR3 region has the sequence CASGGRRRTDTQYF. The DNA sequence is given as TGTGCCAGTGGGGGGAGGAGGCGCACAGATACGCAGTATTTT.